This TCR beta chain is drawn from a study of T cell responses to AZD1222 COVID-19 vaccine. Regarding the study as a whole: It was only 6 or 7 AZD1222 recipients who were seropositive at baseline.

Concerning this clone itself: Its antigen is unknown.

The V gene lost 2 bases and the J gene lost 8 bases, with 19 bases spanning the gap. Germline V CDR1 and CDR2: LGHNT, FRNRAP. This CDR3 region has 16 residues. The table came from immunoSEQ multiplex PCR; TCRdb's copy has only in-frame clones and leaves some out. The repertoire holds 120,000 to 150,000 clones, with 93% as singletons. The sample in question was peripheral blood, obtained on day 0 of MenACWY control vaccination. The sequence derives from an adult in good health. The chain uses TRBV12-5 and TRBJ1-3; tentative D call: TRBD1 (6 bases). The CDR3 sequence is CASGLSRDRSGDTIYF. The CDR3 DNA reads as TGTGCTAGTGGTTTGTCCCGGGATCGCTCAGGGGACACCATATATTTT.